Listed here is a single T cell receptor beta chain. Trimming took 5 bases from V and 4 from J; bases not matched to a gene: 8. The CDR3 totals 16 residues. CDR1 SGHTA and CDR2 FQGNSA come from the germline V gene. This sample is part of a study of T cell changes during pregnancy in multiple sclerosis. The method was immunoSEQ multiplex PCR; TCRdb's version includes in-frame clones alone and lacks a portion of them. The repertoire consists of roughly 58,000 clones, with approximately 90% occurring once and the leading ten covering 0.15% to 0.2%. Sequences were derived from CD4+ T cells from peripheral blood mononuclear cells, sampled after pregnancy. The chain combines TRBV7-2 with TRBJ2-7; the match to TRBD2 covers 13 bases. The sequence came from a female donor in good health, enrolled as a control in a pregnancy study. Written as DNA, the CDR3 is TGTGCCAGCAGCCCGACTAGCGGGGGGCACCAGTACGAGCAGTACTTC. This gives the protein CASSPTSGGHQYEQYF.